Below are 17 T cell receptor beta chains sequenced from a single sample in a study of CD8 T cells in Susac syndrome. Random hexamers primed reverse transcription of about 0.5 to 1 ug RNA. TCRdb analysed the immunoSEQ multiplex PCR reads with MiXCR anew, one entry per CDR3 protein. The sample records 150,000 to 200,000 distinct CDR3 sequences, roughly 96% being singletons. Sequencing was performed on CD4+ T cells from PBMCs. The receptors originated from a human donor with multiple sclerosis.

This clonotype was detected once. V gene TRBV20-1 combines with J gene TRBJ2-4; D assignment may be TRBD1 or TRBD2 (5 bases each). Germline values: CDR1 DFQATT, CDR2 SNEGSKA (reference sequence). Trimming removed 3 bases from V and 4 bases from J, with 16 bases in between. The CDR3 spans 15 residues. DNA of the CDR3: TGCAGTGCTAGGAAGGGACCGCCGGAGAAAAACATTCAGTACTTC. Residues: CSARKGPPEKNIQYF.

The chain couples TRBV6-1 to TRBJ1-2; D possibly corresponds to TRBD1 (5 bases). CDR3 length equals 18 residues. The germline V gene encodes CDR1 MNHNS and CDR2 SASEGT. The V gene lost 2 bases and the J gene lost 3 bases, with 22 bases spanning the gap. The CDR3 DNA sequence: TGTGCCAGCAGTGAACAAGGTGGCTATAGGGTAGGGGACTATGGCTACACCTTC. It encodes CASSEQGGYRVGDYGYTF.

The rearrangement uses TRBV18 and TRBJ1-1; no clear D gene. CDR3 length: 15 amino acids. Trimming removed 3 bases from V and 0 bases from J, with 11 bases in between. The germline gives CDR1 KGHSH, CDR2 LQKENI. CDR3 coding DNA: TGTGCCAGCTCACCCCTCGGACCGATGAACACTGAAGCTTTCTTT. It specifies CASSPLGPMNTEAFF.

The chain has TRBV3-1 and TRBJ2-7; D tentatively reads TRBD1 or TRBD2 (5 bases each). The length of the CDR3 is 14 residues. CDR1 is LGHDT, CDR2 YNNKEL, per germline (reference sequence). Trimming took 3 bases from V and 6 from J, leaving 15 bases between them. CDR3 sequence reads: CASSHPERGPEQYF. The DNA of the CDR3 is TGTGCCAGCAGCCATCCCGAGAGGGGTCCCGAGCAGTACTTC.

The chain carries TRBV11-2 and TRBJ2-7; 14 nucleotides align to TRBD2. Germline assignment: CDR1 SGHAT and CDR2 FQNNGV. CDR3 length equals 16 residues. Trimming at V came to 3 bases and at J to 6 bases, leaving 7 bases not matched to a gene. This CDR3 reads CASSFSGTSGSGEQYF. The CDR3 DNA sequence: TGTGCCAGCAGCTTTTCCGGGACTAGCGGGAGCGGCGAGCAGTACTTC.

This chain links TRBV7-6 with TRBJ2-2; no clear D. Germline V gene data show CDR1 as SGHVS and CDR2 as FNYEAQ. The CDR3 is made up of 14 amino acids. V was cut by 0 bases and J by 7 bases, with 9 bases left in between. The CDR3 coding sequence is TGTGCCAGCAGCTTAGCGCCCCTCGGCGGGGAGCTGTTTTTT. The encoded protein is CASSLAPLGGELFF.

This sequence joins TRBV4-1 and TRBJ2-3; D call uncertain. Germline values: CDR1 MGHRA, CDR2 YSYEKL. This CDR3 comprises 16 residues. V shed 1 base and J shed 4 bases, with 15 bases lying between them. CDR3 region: CASSQVNLVAADTQYF. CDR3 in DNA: TGCGCCAGCAGCCAAGTGAATCTGGTCGCGGCAGATACGCAGTATTTT.

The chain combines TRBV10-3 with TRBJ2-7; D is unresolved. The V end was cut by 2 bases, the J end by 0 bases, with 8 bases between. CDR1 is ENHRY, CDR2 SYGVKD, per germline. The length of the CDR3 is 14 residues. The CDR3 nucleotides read TGTGCCATCAGTGAGCCTTGGACCTCCTACGAGCAGTACTTC. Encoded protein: CAISEPWTSYEQYF.

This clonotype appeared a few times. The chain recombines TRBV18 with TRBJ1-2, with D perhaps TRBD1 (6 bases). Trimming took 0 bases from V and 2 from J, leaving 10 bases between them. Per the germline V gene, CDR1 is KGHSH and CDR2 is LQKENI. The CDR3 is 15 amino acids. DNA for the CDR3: TGTGCCAGCTCACCACCCGGCCAGGGGAACTATGGCTACACCTTC. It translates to CASSPPGQGNYGYTF.

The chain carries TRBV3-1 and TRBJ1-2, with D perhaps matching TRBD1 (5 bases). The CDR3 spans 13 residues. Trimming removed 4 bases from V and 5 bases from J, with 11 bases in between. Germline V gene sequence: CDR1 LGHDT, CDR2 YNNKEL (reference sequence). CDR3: CASSLPGPYGYTF. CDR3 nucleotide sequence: TGTGCCAGCAGCCTTCCGGGACCGTATGGCTACACCTTC.

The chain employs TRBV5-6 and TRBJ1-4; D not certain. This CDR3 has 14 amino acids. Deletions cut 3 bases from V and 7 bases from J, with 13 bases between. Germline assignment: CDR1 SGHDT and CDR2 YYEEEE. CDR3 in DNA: TGTGCCAGCAGCTCAGTCGGACGGGGTGAAAAACTGTTTTTT. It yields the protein CASSSVGRGEKLFF.

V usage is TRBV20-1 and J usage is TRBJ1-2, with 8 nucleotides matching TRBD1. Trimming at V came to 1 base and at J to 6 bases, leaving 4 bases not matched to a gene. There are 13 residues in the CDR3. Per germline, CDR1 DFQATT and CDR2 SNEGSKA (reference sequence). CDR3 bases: TGCAGTGCTAGAGGACAGGGGTCGGATGGCTACACCTTC. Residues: CSARGQGSDGYTF.

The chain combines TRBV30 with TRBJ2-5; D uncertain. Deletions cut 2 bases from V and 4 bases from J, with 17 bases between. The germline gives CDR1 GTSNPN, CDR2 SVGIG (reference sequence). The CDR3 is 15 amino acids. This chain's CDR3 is CAWSLAVPLRETQYF. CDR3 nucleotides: TGTGCCTGGAGTCTTGCTGTCCCGCTGAGAGAGACCCAGTACTTC.

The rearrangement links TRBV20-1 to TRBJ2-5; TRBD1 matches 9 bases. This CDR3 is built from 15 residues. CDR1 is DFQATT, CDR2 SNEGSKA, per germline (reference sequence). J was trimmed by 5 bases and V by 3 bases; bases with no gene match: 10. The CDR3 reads CSARPGTGPWETQYF. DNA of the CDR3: TGCAGTGCTAGGCCCGGGACAGGGCCCTGGGAGACCCAGTACTTC.

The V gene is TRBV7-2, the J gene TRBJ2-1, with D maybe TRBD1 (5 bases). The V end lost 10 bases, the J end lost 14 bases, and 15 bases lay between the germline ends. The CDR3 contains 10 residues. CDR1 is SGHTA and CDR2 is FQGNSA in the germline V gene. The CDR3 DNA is TGTGCCACCCACAGGATAGGGGAGTTCTTC. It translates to CATHRIGEFF.

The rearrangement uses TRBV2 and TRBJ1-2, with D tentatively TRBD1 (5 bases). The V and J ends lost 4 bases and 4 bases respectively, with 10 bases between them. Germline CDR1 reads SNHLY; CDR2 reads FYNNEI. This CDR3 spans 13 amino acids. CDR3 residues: CASSAGLLYGYTF. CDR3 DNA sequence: TGTGCCAGCAGTGCAGGGCTCCTCTATGGCTACACCTTC.

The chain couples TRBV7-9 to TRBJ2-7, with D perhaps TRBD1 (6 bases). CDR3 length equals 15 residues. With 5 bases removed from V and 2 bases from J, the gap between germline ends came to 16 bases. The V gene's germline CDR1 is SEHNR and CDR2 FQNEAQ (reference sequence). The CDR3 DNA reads TGTGCCAGCAGCCCGCCCTGGCAGGGGACCTACGAGCAGTACTTC. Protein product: CASSPPWQGTYEQYF.